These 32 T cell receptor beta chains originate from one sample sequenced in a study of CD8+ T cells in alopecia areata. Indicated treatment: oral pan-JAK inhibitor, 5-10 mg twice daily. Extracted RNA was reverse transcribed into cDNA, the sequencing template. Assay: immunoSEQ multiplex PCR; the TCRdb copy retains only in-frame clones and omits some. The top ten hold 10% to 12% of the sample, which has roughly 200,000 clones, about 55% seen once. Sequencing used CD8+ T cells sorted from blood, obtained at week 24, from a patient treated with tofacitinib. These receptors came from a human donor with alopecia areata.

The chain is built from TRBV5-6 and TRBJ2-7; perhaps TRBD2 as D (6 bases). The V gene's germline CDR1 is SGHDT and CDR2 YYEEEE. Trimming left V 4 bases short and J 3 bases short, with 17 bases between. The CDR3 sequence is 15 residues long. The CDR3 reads CASSMSRDLYYEQYF. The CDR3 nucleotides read TGTGCCAGCAGCATGAGCCGGGACTTATACTACGAGCAGTACTTC.

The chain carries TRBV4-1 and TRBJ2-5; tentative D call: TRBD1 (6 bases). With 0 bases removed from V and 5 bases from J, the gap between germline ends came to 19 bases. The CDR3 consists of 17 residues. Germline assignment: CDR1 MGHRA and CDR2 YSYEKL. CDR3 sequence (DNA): TGCGCCAGCAGCCAAGATACACAGGGAAACTCGACGGAGACCCAGTACTTC. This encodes CASSQDTQGNSTETQYF.

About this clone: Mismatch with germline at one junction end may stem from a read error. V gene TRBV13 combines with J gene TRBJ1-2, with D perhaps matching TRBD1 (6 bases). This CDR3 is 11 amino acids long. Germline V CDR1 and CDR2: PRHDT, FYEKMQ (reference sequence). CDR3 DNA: TGTGCCAGCAGCGCCACAGGGCTCACCTTCTTC. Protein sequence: CASSATGLTFF.

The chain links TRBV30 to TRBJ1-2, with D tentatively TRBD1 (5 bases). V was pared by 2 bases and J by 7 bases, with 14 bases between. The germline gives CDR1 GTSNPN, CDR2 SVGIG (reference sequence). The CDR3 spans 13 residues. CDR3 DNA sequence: TGTGCCTGGAGTCGCGGGACGTCGGGTGGCTACACCTTC. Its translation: CAWSRGTSGGYTF. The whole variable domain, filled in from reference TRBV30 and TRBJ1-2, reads SQTIHQWPATLVQPVGSPLSLECTVEGTSNPNLYWYRQAAGRGLQLLFYSVGIGQISSEVPQNLSASRPQDRQFILSSKKLLLSDSGFYLCAWSRGTSGGYTFGSGTRLTVV.

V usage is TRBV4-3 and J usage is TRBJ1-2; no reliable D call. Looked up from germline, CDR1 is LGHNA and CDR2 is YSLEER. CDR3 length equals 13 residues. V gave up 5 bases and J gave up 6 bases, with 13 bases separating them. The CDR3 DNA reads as TGCGCCAGCAGCAATAGCGGGGAGGATGGCTACACCTTC. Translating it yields CASSNSGEDGYTF.

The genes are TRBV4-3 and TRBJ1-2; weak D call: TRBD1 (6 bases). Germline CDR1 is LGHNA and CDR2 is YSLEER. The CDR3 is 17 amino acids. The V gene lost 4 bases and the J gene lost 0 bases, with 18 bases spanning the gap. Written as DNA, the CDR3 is TGCGCCAGCAGCCCGGGACACGACAACTCCGCTAACTATGGCTACACCTTC. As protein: CASSPGHDNSANYGYTF.

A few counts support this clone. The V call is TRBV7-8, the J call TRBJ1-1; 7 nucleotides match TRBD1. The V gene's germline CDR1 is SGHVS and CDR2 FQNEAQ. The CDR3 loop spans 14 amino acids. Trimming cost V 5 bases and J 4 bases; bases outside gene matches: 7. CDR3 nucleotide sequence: TGTGCCAGCAGCGGGGGGACAGAAGGCACTGAAGCTTTCTTT. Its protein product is CASSGGTEGTEAFF.

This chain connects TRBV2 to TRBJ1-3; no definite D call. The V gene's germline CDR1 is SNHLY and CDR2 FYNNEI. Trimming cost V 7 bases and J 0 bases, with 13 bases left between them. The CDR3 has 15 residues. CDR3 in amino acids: CASNEYSDSGNTIYF. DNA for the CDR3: TGTGCCAGCAACGAGTACAGCGACTCTGGAAACACCATATATTTT.

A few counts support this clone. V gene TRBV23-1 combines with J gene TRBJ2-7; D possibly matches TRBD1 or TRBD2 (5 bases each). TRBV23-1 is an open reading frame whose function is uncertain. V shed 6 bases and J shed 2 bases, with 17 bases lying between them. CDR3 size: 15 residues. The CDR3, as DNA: TGCGCCAGCAGACCATCGGGGCAGCTCCCCTACGAGCAGTACTTC. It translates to CASRPSGQLPYEQYF.

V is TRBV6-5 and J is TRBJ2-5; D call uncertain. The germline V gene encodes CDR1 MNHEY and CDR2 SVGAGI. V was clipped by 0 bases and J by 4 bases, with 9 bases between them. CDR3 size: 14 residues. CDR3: CASSYSSIGETQYF. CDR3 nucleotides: TGTGCCAGCAGTTACTCGAGTATCGGAGAGACCCAGTACTTC.

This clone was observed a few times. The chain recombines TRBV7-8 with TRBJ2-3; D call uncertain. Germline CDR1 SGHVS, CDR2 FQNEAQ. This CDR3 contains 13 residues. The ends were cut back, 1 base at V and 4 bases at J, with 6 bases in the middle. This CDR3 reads CASSLEIPDTQYF. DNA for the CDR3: TGTGCCAGCAGCTTAGAGATCCCAGATACGCAGTATTTT.

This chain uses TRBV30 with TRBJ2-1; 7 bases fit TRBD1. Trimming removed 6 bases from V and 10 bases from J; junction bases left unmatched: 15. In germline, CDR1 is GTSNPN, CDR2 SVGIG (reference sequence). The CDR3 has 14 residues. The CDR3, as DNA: TGTGCCTGCCGTCATGGGACAGAATTCGAGGAGCAGTTCTTC. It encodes CACRHGTEFEEQFF. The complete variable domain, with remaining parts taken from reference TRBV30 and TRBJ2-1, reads SQTIHQWPATLVQPVGSPLSLECTVEGTSNPNLYWYRQAAGRGLQLLFYSVGIGQISSEVPQNLSASRPQDRQFILSSKKLLLSDSGFYLCACRHGTEFEEQFFGPGTRLTVL.

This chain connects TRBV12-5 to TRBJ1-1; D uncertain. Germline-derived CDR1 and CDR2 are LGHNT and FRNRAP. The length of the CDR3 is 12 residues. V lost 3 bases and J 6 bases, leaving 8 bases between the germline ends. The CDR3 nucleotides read TGTGCTAGTGGTTTCCCTAGGGCTGAAGCTTTCTTT. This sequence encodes CASGFPRAEAFF.

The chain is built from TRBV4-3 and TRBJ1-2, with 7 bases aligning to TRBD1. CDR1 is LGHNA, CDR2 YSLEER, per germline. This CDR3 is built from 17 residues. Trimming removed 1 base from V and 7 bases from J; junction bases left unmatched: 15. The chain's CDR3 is CASSQGRTEGAIGGYTF. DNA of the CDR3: TGCGCCAGCAGCCAAGGTAGAACGGAGGGGGCCATAGGTGGCTACACCTTC.

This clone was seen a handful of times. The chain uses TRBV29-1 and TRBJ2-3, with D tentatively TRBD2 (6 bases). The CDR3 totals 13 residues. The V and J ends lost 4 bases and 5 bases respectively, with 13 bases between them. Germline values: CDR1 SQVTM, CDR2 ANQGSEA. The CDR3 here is CSVVVLAIDTQYF. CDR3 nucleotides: TGCAGCGTTGTGGTACTAGCAATAGATACGCAGTATTTT.

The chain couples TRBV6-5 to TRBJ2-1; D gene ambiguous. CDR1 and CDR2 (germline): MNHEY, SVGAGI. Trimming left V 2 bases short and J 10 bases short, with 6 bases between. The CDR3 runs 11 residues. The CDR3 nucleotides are TGTGCCAGCAGTTACGGGGTAGAGCAGTTCTTC. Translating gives CASSYGVEQFF.

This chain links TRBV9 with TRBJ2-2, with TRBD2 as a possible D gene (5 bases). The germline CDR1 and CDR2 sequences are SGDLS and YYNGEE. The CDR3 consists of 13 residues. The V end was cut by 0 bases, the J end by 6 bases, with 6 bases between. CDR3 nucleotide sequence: TGTGCCAGCAGCGTAGGAGGGTCCGGGGAGCTGTTTTTT. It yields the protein CASSVGGSGELFF.

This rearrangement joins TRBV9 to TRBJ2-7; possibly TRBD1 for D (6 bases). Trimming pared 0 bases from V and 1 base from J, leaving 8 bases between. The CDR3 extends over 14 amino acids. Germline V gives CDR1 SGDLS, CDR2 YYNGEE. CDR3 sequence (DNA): TGTGCCAGCAGCGTAGAAGGGGGATCCTACGAGCAGTACTTC. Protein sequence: CASSVEGGSYEQYF.

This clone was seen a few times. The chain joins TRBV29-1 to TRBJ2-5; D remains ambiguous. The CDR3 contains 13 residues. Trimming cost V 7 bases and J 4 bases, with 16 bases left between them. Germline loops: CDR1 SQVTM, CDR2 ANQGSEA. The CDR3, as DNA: TGCAGCGCTCCGATGGGTGCGTTAGAGACCCAGTACTTC. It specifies CSAPMGALETQYF.

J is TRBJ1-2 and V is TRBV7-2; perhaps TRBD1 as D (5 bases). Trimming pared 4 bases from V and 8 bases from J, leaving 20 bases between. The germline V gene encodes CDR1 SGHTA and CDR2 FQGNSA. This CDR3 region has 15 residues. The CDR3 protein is CASSYHSGQRWGYTF. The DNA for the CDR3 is TGTGCCAGCAGCTACCACAGCGGACAAAGGTGGGGCTACACCTTC.

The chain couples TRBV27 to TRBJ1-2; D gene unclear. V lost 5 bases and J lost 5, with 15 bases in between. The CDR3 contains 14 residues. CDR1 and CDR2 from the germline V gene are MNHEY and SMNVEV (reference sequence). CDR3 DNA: TGTGCCAGCAGTCCTATCGGGTTGGGGTATGGCTACACCTTC. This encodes CASSPIGLGYGYTF.

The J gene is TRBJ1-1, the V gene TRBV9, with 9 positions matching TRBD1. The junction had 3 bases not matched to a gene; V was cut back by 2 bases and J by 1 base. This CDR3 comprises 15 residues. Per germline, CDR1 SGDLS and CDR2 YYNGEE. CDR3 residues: CASSVSGQGNTEAFF. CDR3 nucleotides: TGTGCCAGCAGCGTTTCGGGACAGGGGAACACTGAAGCTTTCTTT.

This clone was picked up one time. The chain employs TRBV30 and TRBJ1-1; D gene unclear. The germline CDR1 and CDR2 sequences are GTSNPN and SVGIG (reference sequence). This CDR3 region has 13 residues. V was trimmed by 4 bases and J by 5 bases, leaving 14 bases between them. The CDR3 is CAWTSSLGTEAFF. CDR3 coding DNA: TGTGCCTGGACCTCTTCACTGGGGACTGAAGCTTTCTTT.

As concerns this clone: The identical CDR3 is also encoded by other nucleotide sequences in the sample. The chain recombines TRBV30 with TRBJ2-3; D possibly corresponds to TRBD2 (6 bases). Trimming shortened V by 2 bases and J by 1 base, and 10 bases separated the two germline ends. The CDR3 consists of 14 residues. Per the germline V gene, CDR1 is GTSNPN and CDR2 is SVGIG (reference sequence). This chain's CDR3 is CAWSPGGGTDTQYF. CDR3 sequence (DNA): TGTGCCTGGAGTCCCGGCGGGGGCACAGATACGCAGTATTTT.

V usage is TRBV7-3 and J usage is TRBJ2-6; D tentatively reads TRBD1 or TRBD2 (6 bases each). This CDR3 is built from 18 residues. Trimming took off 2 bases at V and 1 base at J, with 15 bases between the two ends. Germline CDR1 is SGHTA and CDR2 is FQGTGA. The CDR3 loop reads CASSLFGGPVSGANVLTF. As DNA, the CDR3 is TGTGCCAGCAGCTTATTTGGGGGGCCCGTTTCTGGGGCCAACGTCCTGACTTTC.

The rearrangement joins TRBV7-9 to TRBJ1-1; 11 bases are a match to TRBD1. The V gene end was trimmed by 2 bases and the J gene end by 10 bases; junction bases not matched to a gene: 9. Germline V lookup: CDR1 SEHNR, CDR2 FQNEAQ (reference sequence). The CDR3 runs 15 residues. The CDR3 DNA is TGTGCCAGCAGCTTAACATCAGCCGGGACAGGGGGAGCTTTCTTT. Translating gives CASSLTSAGTGGAFF. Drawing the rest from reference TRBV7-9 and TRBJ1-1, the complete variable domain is DTGVSQNPRHKITKRGQNVTFRCDPISEHNRLYWYRQTLGQGPEFLTYFQNEAQLEKSRLLSDRFSAERPKGSFSTLEIQRTEQGDSAMYLCASSLTSAGTGGAFFGQGTRLTVV.

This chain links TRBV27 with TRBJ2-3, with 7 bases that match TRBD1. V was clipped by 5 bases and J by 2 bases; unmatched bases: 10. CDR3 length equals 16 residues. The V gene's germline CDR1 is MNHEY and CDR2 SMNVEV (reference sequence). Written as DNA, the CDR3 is TGTGCCAGCAGTCCCCCCGGGAAGGGGGCCACAGATACGCAGTATTTT. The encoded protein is CASSPPGKGATDTQYF.

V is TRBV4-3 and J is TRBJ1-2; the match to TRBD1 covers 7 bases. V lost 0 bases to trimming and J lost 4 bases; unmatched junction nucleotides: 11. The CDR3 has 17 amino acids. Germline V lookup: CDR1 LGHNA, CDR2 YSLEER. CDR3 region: CASSQETGSRGGYGYTF. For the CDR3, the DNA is TGCGCCAGCAGCCAAGAGACAGGGAGTCGGGGGGGCTATGGCTACACCTTC.

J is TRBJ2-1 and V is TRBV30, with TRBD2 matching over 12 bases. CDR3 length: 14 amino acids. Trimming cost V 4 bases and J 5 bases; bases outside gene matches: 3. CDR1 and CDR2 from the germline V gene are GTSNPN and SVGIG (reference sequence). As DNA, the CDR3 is TGTGCCTGGACTAGCGGGGGGGCTGACAATGAGCAGTTCTTC. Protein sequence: CAWTSGGADNEQFF.

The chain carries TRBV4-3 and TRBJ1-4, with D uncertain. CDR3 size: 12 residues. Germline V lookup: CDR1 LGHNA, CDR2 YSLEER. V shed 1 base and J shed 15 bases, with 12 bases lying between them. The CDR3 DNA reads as TGCGCCAGCAGCCAAGGGGGTCACGGGTTGTTTTTT. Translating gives CASSQGGHGLFF.

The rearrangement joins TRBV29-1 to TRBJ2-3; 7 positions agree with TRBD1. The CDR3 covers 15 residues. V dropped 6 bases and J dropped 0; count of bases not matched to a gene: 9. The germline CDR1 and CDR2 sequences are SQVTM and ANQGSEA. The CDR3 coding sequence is TGCAGCGTGTACTCGGGGACAGTGAGCACAGATACGCAGTATTTT. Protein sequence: CSVYSGTVSTDTQYF.

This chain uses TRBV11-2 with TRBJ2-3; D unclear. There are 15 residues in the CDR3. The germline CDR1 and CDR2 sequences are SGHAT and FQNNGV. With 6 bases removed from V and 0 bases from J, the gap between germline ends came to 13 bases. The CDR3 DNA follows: TGTGCCAGCAGGGCCGACTCTTCTAGCACAGATACGCAGTATTTT. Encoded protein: CASRADSSSTDTQYF.